This paragraph reports one TCR beta chain. Its matching antigen is unknown. This sample was included in a study of T cell responses to AZD1222 COVID-19 vaccine. Method: immunoSEQ multiplex PCR; TCRdb's copy keeps in-frame clones and lacks some. This repertoire shows some 150,000 clones, approximately 88% found once; its top ten account for approximately 3.1%. Study findings and constraints: After the peak T cell response, and only then, were repertoires sampled.

Germline CDR1 is LNHDA and CDR2 is SQIVND (reference sequence). This CDR3 is 12 amino acids long. Trimming pared 5 bases from V and 6 bases from J, leaving 7 bases between. This receptor was taken from an adult in good health. This sequence joins TRBV19 and TRBJ2-2; D is unclear. This material consisted of peripheral blood, taken on day 0 of MenACWY control vaccination. CDR3 bases: TGTGCCAGTAGTGTCCAGTCCGGGGAGCTGTTTTTT. It codes for CASSVQSGELFF.